The sample holds a few counts of the clone carrying this TCR beta chain. If no ophthalmopathy progression occurred within 18 months, Graves' hyperthyroidism was stable. Patients showing uncontrolled infection, other autoimmune disease, pregnancy or lactation were ineligible. Looked up from germline, CDR1 is DFQATT and CDR2 is SNEGSKA (reference sequence). V was clipped by 0 bases and J by 10 bases; unmatched bases: 6. This CDR3 region has 14 residues. The source of the sample is a study of T cells in Graves' hyperthyroidism and ophthalmopathy. Amplification targeted TCR beta CDR3 regions from RNA transcripts. A set of HTBI primers served as the primers for a first-round RT-PCR of the TCR CDR3. Using its own MiXCR run on the multiplex PCR reads, TCRdb lists one record per CDR3 protein. Here the sample spans more than 350,000 distinct CDR3 sequences, under 15% being singletons.

The V call is TRBV20-1, the J call TRBJ2-1, with 10 nucleotides matching TRBD2. The sequence came from a woman aged 30 to 39 with Graves' hyperthyroidism. The sequencing input was blood. The CDR3 region is CSARDASGGGEQFF. In nucleotides, the CDR3 is TGCAGTGCTAGAGATGCCAGCGGGGGGGGGGAGCAGTTCTTC.